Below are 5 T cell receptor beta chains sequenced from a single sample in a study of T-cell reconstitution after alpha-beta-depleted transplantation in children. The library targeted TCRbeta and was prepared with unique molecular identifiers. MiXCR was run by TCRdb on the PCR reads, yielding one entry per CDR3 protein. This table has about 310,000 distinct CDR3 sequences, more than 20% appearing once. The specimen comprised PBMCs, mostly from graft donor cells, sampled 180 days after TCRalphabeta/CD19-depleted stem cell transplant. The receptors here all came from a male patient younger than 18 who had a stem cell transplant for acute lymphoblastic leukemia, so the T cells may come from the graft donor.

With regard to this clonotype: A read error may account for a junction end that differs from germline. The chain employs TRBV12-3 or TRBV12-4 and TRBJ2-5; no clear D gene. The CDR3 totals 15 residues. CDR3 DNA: TGTGCCAGCAGTTTAGGTGGGCGCTCGCAAGAGACCCAGCACTTC. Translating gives CASSLGGRSQETQHF.

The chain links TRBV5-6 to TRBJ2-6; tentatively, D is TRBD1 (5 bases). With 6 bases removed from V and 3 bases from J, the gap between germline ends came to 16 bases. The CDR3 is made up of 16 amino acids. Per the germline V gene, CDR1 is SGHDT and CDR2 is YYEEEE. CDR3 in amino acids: CASTLLRGSGANVLTF. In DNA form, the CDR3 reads TGTGCCAGCACCCTTTTAAGGGGTAGTGGGGCCAACGTCCTGACTTTC.

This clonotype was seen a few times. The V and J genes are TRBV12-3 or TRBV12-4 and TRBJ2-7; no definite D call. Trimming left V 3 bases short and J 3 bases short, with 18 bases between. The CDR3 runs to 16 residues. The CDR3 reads CASSFHNTAPFYEQYF. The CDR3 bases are TGTGCCAGCAGTTTTCATAACACGGCACCTTTCTACGAGCAGTACTTC.

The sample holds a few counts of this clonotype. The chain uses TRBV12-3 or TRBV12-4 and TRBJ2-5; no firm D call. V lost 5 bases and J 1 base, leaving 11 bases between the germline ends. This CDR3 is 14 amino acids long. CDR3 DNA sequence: TGTGCCAGCAGTCTGCGCGCTTTCCAAGAGACCCAGTACTTC. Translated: CASSLRAFQETQYF.

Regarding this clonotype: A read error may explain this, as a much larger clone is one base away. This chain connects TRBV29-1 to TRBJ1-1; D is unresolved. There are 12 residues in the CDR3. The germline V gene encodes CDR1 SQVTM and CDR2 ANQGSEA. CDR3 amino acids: CSVEGRDPEPFF. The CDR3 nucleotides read TGCAGCGTTGAGGGAAGGGATCCTGAACCTTTCTTT.